Shown below are 21 T cell receptor beta chains from a single sample sequenced in a study of neurological immune-mediated disorders. TCRdb called the 5' RACE reads again in MiXCR, with one record for every CDR3 protein. The table includes almost 85,000 distinct CDR3 sequences, just over 2.5% detected once. The sequenced material came from PBMCs. These TCRs come from a woman aged 30 to 39 with multiple sclerosis.

This clonotype occurred many times. The chain carries TRBV7-9 and TRBJ2-1; 7 bases line up with TRBD2. The V segment lost 5 bases and the J segment 3 bases; nucleotides outside the gene matches: 10. From germline, CDR1 is SEHNR and CDR2 FQNEAQ (reference sequence). This CDR3 has 16 amino acids. CDR3 coding DNA: TGTGCCAGCAGCGAATCTAGCGGCCCGAACTACAATGAGCAGTTCTTC. Translation: CASSESSGPNYNEQFF.

This clonotype was found many times. This chain connects TRBV7-2 to TRBJ2-7, with D perhaps matching TRBD2 (7 bases). This CDR3 region has 12 residues. The ends were cut back, 5 bases at V and 7 bases at J, with 12 bases in the middle. From germline, CDR1 is SGHTA and CDR2 FQGNSA. In DNA, the CDR3 is TGTGCCAGCAGCCCCGAGGGGGGGGAGCAGTACTTC. It codes for CASSPEGGEQYF.

This clonotype was detected many times. CDR3 sequence: CASSDRREDTEAFF. Written as DNA, the CDR3 is TGTGCCAGCAGTGACCGCAGGGAGGACACTGAAGCTTTCTTT. This rearrangement joins TRBV6-2 or TRBV6-3 to TRBJ1-1, with D possibly being TRBD1 (5 bases). Germline V gene data show CDR1 as MNHEY and CDR2 as SVGEGT. The CDR3 length is 14 residues. V shed 5 bases and J shed 3 bases, with 13 bases lying between them.

This clonotype has a count of ten or more. The rearrangement uses TRBV7-2 and TRBJ1-5, with D possibly matching TRBD1 (5 bases). The germline V and J ends were trimmed by 2 bases and 1 base, with 12 bases remaining between them. The CDR3 consists of 16 residues. CDR1 is SGHTA and CDR2 is FQGNSA in the germline V gene. The CDR3 loop is CASSLQGRISNQPQHF. The DNA of the CDR3 is TGTGCCAGCAGCTTACAGGGCCGGATCAGCAATCAGCCCCAGCATTTT.

This clonotype was seen at least ten times. V usage is TRBV5-1 and J usage is TRBJ2-1; 8 nucleotides match TRBD2. The germline gives CDR1 SGHRS, CDR2 YFSETQ. The V segment lost 1 base and the J segment 7 bases; nucleotides outside the gene matches: 7. This CDR3 contains 15 residues. As DNA, the CDR3 is TGCGCCAGCAGCTTGATGAGCGGGAGTTTTAATGAGCAGTTCTTC. This codes for CASSLMSGSFNEQFF. The full variable domain, with the rest looked up from reference TRBV5-1 and TRBJ2-1, is KAGVTQTPRYLIKTRGQQVTLSCSPISGHRSVSWYQQTPGQGLQFLFEYFSETQRNKGNFPGRFSGRQFSNSRSEMNVSTLELGDSALYLCASSLMSGSFNEQFFGPGTRLTVL.

This clonotype was detected many times. The rearrangement joins TRBV9 to TRBJ2-2; D remains ambiguous. Trimming stripped 1 base from V and 5 bases from J, with 0 bases between. Germline V gene lookup returns CDR1 SGDLS and CDR2 YYNGEE. The CDR3 covers 11 residues. CDR3 loop: CASSVTGELFF. The CDR3 DNA is TGTGCCAGCAGCGTAACCGGGGAGCTGTTTTTT.

This clonotype was detected many times. The genes are TRBV6-5 and TRBJ1-1, with D maybe TRBD1 (5 bases). Germline-derived CDR1 and CDR2 are MNHEY and SVGAGI. Trimming removed 6 bases at V and 1 base at J, with 9 bases between. The CDR3 is made up of 13 amino acids. As DNA, the CDR3 is TGTGCCAGCAGCATCGACAGGAACACTGAAGCTTTCTTT. It specifies CASSIDRNTEAFF.

Many counts were recorded for this clonotype. The CDR3 reads CSARDSGGKTDTQYF. DNA of the CDR3: TGCAGTGCTAGAGATTCCGGGGGCAAGACAGATACGCAGTATTTT. The rearrangement links TRBV20-1 to TRBJ2-3; possibly TRBD1 or TRBD2 for D (6 bases each). The CDR3 is 15 amino acids. With 0 bases removed from V and 3 bases from J, the gap between germline ends came to 13 bases. CDR1 is DFQATT, CDR2 SNEGSKA, per germline (reference sequence).

This clonotype was found many times. The CDR3 sequence: CASSFAEKETQYF. CDR3 DNA: TGTGCCAGCAGTTTCGCGGAAAAAGAGACCCAGTACTTC. This chain joins TRBV12-3 or TRBV12-4 and TRBJ2-5, with no clear D. The germline V and J ends were trimmed by 3 bases and 3 bases, with 8 bases remaining between them. There are 13 residues in the CDR3.

In its sample, this clonotype was seen many times. The V and J genes are TRBV20-1 and TRBJ2-7; D unclear. Trimming pared 1 base from V and 7 bases from J, leaving 14 bases between. This CDR3 is 13 amino acids long. Germline CDR1 is DFQATT and CDR2 is SNEGSKA (reference sequence). The CDR3, as DNA: TGCAGTGCTAGAGGCCGGGCAGGCTGGGAGCAGTACTTC. Translated, it gives CSARGRAGWEQYF.

This clonotype was seen many times. The rearrangement uses TRBV5-6 and TRBJ2-1; 9 positions match TRBD2. V shed 3 bases and J 0 bases; nucleotides not matched to a gene: 4. CDR3 length: 16 residues. The germline V gene has CDR1 SGHDT and CDR2 YYEEEE. CDR3 coding DNA: TGTGCCAGCAGCTCCGGACTAGCGAACTCCTACAATGAGCAGTTCTTC. Protein: CASSSGLANSYNEQFF.

This clonotype was recorded at least ten times. The V and J genes are TRBV20-1 and TRBJ2-2; D is possibly TRBD2 (5 bases). V lost 6 bases, J lost 2 bases, and 7 bases lay in between. The CDR3 loop spans 12 amino acids. Germline V gene lookup returns CDR1 DFQATT and CDR2 SNEGSKA (reference sequence). The CDR3 spells CSAGGNTGELFF. DNA of the CDR3: TGCAGTGCCGGAGGTAACACCGGGGAGCTGTTTTTT.

This clonotype has ten or more counts. J is TRBJ2-1 and V is TRBV27; 9 positions match TRBD1. CDR3 length: 18 residues. The germline CDR1 and CDR2 sequences are MNHEY and SMNVEV (reference sequence). Losses at the gene ends were 2 bases for V and 8 bases for J; bases not matched to a gene: 16. The CDR3 coding sequence is TGTGCCAGCAGTTTAAGGACAGGGGAGAAGGTAGGGCTCGATGAGCAGTTCTTC. This codes for CASSLRTGEKVGLDEQFF.

There are many counts of this clonotype. The V gene is TRBV9, the J gene TRBJ2-5, with D unresolved. Germline V CDR1 and CDR2: SGDLS, YYNGEE. The CDR3 is 16 residues long. Between the trimmed V and J ends, which lost 0 bases and 1 base, there was a span of 13 bases. The CDR3 here is CASSVGSSPIQETQYF. The CDR3 region has the DNA TGTGCCAGCAGCGTAGGTTCGTCCCCGATCCAAGAGACCCAGTACTTC. Combining the CDR3 with reference TRBV9 and TRBJ2-5 gives the whole variable domain DSGVTQTPKHLITATGQRVTLRCSPRSGDLSVYWYQQSLDQGLQFLIQYYNGEERAKGNILERFSAQQFPDLHSELNLSSLELGDSALYFCASSVGSSPIQETQYFGPGTRLLVL.

This clonotype was seen ten or more times. The rearrangement uses TRBV4-1 and TRBJ1-6; D remains unclear. V lost 7 bases, J lost 13 bases, and 20 bases lay in between. The CDR3 spans 14 residues. Germline assignment: CDR1 MGHRA and CDR2 YSYEKL. The CDR3 bases are TGCGCCAGCACGCCAAGGACCAGAACGGGTCCCCTCCACTTT. This sequence encodes CASTPRTRTGPLHF.

This clonotype has a count of ten or more. This sequence joins TRBV10-3 and TRBJ2-5; 15 positions agree with TRBD2. Per germline, CDR1 ENHRY and CDR2 SYGVKD. With V trimmed by 6 bases and J by 0 bases, 11 bases remained unmatched. This CDR3 contains 19 residues. The chain's CDR3 is CAISLGLAGGNFYQETQYF. CDR3 sequence (DNA): TGTGCCATCAGCCTTGGACTAGCGGGAGGGAATTTCTACCAAGAGACCCAGTACTTC.

This clonotype was detected many times. This chain joins TRBV5-1 and TRBJ2-7, with D possibly TRBD1 on 5 matching bases. Germline CDR1 reads SGHRS; CDR2 reads YFSETQ. CDR3 size: 14 residues. Between the trimmed V and J ends, which lost 0 bases and 5 bases, there was a span of 12 bases. The CDR3 DNA is TGCGCCAGCAGCTTGGAAGCAGGGAACCACGAGCAGTACTTC. It codes for CASSLEAGNHEQYF.

This clonotype occurred many times. This chain joins TRBV9 and TRBJ2-1; D perhaps matches TRBD2 (6 bases). The CDR3 sequence is 17 residues long. V was clipped by 0 bases and J by 0 bases, with 13 bases between them. From germline, CDR1 is SGDLS and CDR2 YYNGEE. The chain's CDR3 is CASSVDLATSSYNEQFF. CDR3 bases: TGTGCCAGCAGCGTAGATCTAGCGACAAGCTCCTACAATGAGCAGTTCTTC.

The rearrangement uses TRBV20-1 and TRBJ2-1, with D unresolved. V lost 6 bases, J lost 0 bases, and 12 bases lay in between. This CDR3 is 14 amino acids long. Germline CDR1 is DFQATT and CDR2 is SNEGSKA (reference sequence). For the CDR3, the DNA is TGCAGTGCCCGAGCCCCTAGCTCCTACAATGAGCAGTTCTTC. Its translation: CSARAPSSYNEQFF.

This clonotype was seen at least ten times. The chain recombines TRBV12-3 or TRBV12-4 with TRBJ1-1, with a tentative D call TRBD1 (6 bases). This CDR3 spans 13 amino acids. V lost 7 bases and J lost 1, with 10 bases in between. CDR3 in amino acids: CASTQGPNTEAFF. For the CDR3, the DNA is TGTGCCAGCACTCAGGGGCCGAACACTGAAGCTTTCTTT.

This clonotype was detected many times. This chain joins TRBV7-8 and TRBJ2-1; D unresolved. Per the germline V gene, CDR1 is SGHVS and CDR2 is FQNEAQ. This CDR3 region has 13 residues. Trimming removed 1 base from V and 8 bases from J, with 9 bases in between. CDR3 bases: TGTGCCAGCAGCTTAGGTGGTAGGGATGAGCAGTTCTTC. Translated: CASSLGGRDEQFF. The whole variable domain, filled in from reference TRBV7-8 and TRBJ2-1, reads GAGVSQSPRYKVAKRGQDVALRCDPISGHVSLFWYQQALGQGPEFLTYFQNEAQLDKSGLPSDRFFAERPEGSVSTLKIQRTQQEDSAVYLCASSLGGRDEQFFGPGTRLTVL.